The present T cell receptor beta chain was sequenced within a study of CD8+CD57+ T cells in acquired aplastic anemia. Overall study: On average, sorted CD4+ and CD8+ cells gave roughly 3 ug of DNA.

Study-wide results and caveats: Patients and controls shared approximately 30 CD8+ CDR3 sequences.

Genomic DNA provided the template from which TCR beta VDJ and CDR3 profiles were obtained. TCRdb itself ran the reads through MiXCR, one entry per CDR3 protein. Altogether around 430,000 distinct CDR3 sequences are present, over 25% being singletons, with the ten largest covering 0.82%. Previously, flow cytometry had revealed CD8+CD57+ cell expansion in the patients chosen for sequencing. Patients, without exception, had severe acquired aplastic anemia. Blood came from patients not yet given any therapy. Trimming removed 5 bases from V and 6 bases from J, with 14 bases in between. This CDR3 region has 13 residues. Comment on this clonotype: Its antigen remains unknown.

The chain recombines TRBV12-3 or TRBV12-4 with TRBJ2-7; the D is unclear. Sequenced: sorted CD4+, CD8+, or CD8+CD57+ T cells (not recorded which) from PBMCs. The source is a human donor with aplastic anemia. The CDR3: CASSINTLSEQYF. The CDR3 bases are TGTGCCAGCAGTATAAACACCCTCTCCGAGCAGTACTTC.